There are many counts of the clone carrying this T cell receptor beta chain. This sample was taken from a study of regulatory T cells in long-lasting Graves disease. Building the TCR beta libraries relied on iRepertoire HTBI primers, and CDR3 regions underwent Arm-PCR. Via MiXCR, TCRdb re-called the multiplex PCR reads, giving one row per CDR3 protein. The data contain roughly 420,000 distinct CDR3 sequences, about 16% of them singletons. Trimming at V came to 6 bases and at J to 2 bases, leaving 6 bases not matched to a gene. Germline CDR1 DFQATT, CDR2 SNEGSKA (reference sequence). The CDR3 totals 15 residues. The time point here: newly diagnosed GD, antithyroid drugs for less than 3 months. The authors made the TCR library using RNA they extracted from PBMCs. These data were also reused for a study on T cells in Graves' hyperthyroidism and ophthalmopathy.

V is TRBV20-1 and J is TRBJ2-3; 12 bases are shared with TRBD1. Sequenced material: peripheral blood mononuclear cells (PBMCs), taken at new diagnosis, from a patient treated with antithyroid drugs. The TCR comes from a woman between 18 and 29 years old with Graves disease. CDR3 in amino acids: CSALPGQGATDTQYF. The CDR3, as DNA: TGCAGTGCCCTCCCGGGACAGGGGGCCACAGATACGCAGTATTTT.